Below, one TCR beta chain is given with its context. The assay was immunoSEQ multiplex PCR, and TCRdb's table has in-frame clones only and misses some. The table lists around 650,000 clones, around 96% of them singletons. CD8 cells regarded as naive lacked CD45RO, were positively chosen for CCR7, and omitted terminally differentiated effector memory CD45RA+ cells. V was trimmed by 2 bases and J by 10 bases, leaving 24 bases between them. CDR1 and CDR2 from the germline V gene are MNHNS and SASEGT. The CDR3 sequence is 17 residues long. This entry is derived from a study of shared clonotypes between healthy human individuals. Study-level information: Contributing individuals were two females and a few males aged 18 to 49. Per donor, three plates held CD4 naive cells, three held CD4 memory, two held CD8 naive and one held CD8 memory.

Input material: naive CD8+ T cells sorted from blood. This receptor was taken from a woman aged 25 to 45 in good health. The chain combines TRBV6-1 with TRBJ2-1, with D perhaps TRBD1 or TRBD2 (5 bases each). The CDR3, as DNA: TGTGCCAGCAGTGAATGGGGTTACGGGGTTAGTTCAGGGGAGCAGTTCTTC. This sequence encodes CASSEWGYGVSSGEQFF.